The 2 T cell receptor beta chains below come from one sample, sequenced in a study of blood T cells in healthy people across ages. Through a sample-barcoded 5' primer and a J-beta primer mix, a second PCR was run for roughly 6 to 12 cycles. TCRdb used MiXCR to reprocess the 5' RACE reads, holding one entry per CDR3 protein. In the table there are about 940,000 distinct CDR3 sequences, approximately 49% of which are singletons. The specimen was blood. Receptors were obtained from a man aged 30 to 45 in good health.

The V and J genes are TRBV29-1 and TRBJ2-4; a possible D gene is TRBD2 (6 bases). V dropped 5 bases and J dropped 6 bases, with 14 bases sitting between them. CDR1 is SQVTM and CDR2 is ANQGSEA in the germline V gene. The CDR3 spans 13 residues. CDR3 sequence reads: CSVLGGDGNIQYF. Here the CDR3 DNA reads TGCAGCGTTTTAGGCGGGGATGGAAACATTCAGTACTTC.

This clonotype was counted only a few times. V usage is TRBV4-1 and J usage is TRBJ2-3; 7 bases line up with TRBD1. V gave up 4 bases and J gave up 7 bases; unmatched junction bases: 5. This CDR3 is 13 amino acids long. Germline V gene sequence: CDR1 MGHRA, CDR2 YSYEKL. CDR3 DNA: TGCGCCAGCAGCCTAGGGGGACAGAATACGCAGTATTTT. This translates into CASSLGGQNTQYF.